These 4 T cell receptor beta chains share one sample of origin, sequenced in a study of T cell responses to AZD1222 COVID-19 vaccine. Repertoires were generated with immunoSEQ multiplex PCR, while TCRdb's copy carries only in-frame clones and drops some. The profile shows 180,000 or so clones, about nine tenths of them singletons. This material consisted of peripheral blood, taken 28 days after the second dose of the MenACWY control vaccine. Every receptor here comes from an adult who received the MenACWY meningococcal vaccine as a control.

The V call is TRBV27, the J call TRBJ2-1, with D possibly called TRBD1 or TRBD2 (6 bases each). V dropped 3 bases and J dropped 2 bases, with 20 bases sitting between them. This CDR3 region has 18 residues. The V gene's germline CDR1 is MNHEY and CDR2 SMNVEV (reference sequence). Here the CDR3 DNA reads TGTGCCAGCAGTTTTGCATGGAGGGGGAGAGATACCTACAATGAGCAGTTCTTC. It translates to CASSFAWRGRDTYNEQFF.

J is TRBJ2-7 and V is TRBV7-9; D not resolved. CDR1 and CDR2 (germline): SEHNR, FQNEAQ (reference sequence). The CDR3 runs 13 residues. V gave up 5 bases and J gave up 6 bases, with 14 bases separating them. CDR3 amino acids: CASSPPVESEQYF. CDR3 nucleotides: TGTGCCAGCAGCCCTCCGGTAGAGAGCGAGCAGTACTTC.

The chain is built from TRBV9 and TRBJ2-1, with 10 bases matching TRBD2. The CDR3 runs to 16 residues. Germline CDR1 reads SGDLS; CDR2 reads YYNGEE. V shed 4 bases, J shed 4 bases, and the junction held 8 bases outside the gene matches. The CDR3 bases are TGTGCCAGCAGCTATACGGGGACTAGCGTTTACAATGAGCAGTTCTTC. Encoded protein: CASSYTGTSVYNEQFF.

This clone has only a few counts. This rearrangement joins TRBV3-1 (or the pseudogene TRBV3-2) to TRBJ2-3; 10 nucleotides agree with TRBD2. CDR1 is LGHDT, CDR2 YNNKEL, per germline (reference sequence). This CDR3 spans 16 amino acids. With 1 base clipped from V and 7 bases from J, the junction kept 8 bases outside the gene matches. The DNA for the CDR3 is TGTGCCAGCAGCCAAGGGCTAGCGGGAGTGGTAAATACGCAGTATTTT. Residues: CASSQGLAGVVNTQYF.